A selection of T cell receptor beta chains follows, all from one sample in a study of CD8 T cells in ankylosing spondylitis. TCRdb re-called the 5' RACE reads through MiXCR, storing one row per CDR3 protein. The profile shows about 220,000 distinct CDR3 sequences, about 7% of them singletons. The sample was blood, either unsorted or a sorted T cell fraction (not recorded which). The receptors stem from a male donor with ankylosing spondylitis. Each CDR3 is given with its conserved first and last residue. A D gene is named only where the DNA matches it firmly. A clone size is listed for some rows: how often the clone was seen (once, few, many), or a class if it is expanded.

CDR3nt: TGTGCCAGCAGCTTCATCGTAGGAGGGGGTTATGGCTACACCTTC
CDR3aa: CASSFIVGGGYGYTF
abundance: many
j_gene: TRBJ1-2
d_gene: NA
v_gene: TRBV7-8

CDR3nt: TGTGCCAGCACCCCCCCAGCCAATGAGCAGTTCTTC
CDR3aa: CASTPPANEQFF
abundance: many
j_gene: TRBJ2-1
d_gene: NA
v_gene: TRBV12-3/TRBV12-4

CDR3nt: TGTGCCAGCAGCCTGGGGGGAAGACAGCCCCAGCATTTT
CDR3aa: CASSLGGRQPQHF
abundance: many
j_gene: TRBJ1-5
d_gene: NA
v_gene: TRBV27

CDR3nt: TGTGCCACCAGTGATCCCGGGACAGGGGGCGCGGAGACCCAGTACTTC
CDR3aa: CATSDPGTGGAETQYF
abundance: many
j_gene: TRBJ2-5
d_gene: TRBD1
v_gene: TRBV24-1

CDR3nt: TGCAGTTCCCTCGGTGGGGACGGAGCTAACACCTTC
CDR3aa: CSSLGGDGANTF
abundance: NA
j_gene: TRBJ1-2
d_gene: NA
v_gene: TRBV20-1

CDR3nt: TGCGCCAGCAGGGTTAGGACTGGTCGCGCCTACGAGCAGTACTTC
CDR3aa: CASRVRTGRAYEQYF
abundance: many
j_gene: TRBJ2-7
d_gene: NA
v_gene: TRBV5-1

CDR3nt: TGCTGCGCTAGAGATCGGGGAGGGAGCTCCTATAATTCACCCCTCCACTTT
CDR3aa: CCARDRGGSSYNSPLHF
abundance: few
j_gene: TRBJ1-6
d_gene: NA
v_gene: TRBV20-1

CDR3nt: TGTGCCAGCAGCCACTCCCCGGGCGGGGAATTCGGGTATACGCAGTATTTT
CDR3aa: CASSHSPGGEFGYTQYF
abundance: few
j_gene: TRBJ2-3
d_gene: NA
v_gene: TRBV7-3

CDR3nt: TGCGCCAGCAGCCCCGGTTGGGGTAGCGAAGCAGATACGCAGTATTTT
CDR3aa: CASSPGWGSEADTQYF
abundance: many
j_gene: TRBJ2-3
d_gene: NA
v_gene: TRBV4-3

CDR3nt: TGTGCCAGCGGGCAATGGGGCGAGCAGTACTTC
CDR3aa: CASGQWGEQYF
abundance: many
j_gene: TRBJ2-7
d_gene: NA
v_gene: TRBV27

CDR3nt: TGTGCCAGCAGCTTGGGTAGCGGGGGACGCTACGAGCAGTACTTC
CDR3aa: CASSLGSGGRYEQYF
abundance: NA
j_gene: TRBJ2-7
d_gene: TRBD2
v_gene: TRBV5-6

CDR3nt: TGTGCCAGCATCTCCGGGACAGGTTACTCCGAGCAGTACTTC
CDR3aa: CASISGTGYSEQYF
abundance: medium-sized
j_gene: TRBJ2-7
d_gene: TRBD1
v_gene: TRBV27

CDR3nt: TGTGCCAGCAGCTTCGCATACTCCACCTACGAGCAGTACTTC
CDR3aa: CASSFAYSTYEQYF
abundance: many
j_gene: TRBJ2-7
d_gene: NA
v_gene: TRBV11-2

CDR3nt: TGTGCCAGCAGAATACAGGGCCTCGGGTTAGCCAAAAACATTCAGTACTTC
CDR3aa: CASRIQGLGLAKNIQYF
abundance: many
j_gene: TRBJ2-4
d_gene: NA
v_gene: TRBV27

CDR3nt: TGTGCCAGCAGCTTACTGGGGGCGCAAGAGACCCAGTACTTC
CDR3aa: CASSLLGAQETQYF
abundance: NA
j_gene: TRBJ2-5
d_gene: NA
v_gene: TRBV7-6

CDR3nt: TGCAGTGCTAGAGGGACGGGACAGGGGTGGGATGAGCAGTTCTTC
CDR3aa: CSARGTGQGWDEQFF
abundance: few
j_gene: TRBJ2-1
d_gene: TRBD1
v_gene: TRBV20-1

CDR3nt: TGTGCCAGCAGCCAAGTGGCGGGTAAGGCTAGCTCCTACAATGAGCAGTTCTTC
CDR3aa: CASSQVAGKASSYNEQFF
abundance: few
j_gene: TRBJ2-1
d_gene: NA
v_gene: TRBV3-1

CDR3nt: TGTGCCAGCAGCTTAGCGTCCCCCACGACTAGCGGGGGGGGCACAGATACGCAGTATTTT
CDR3aa: CASSLASPTTSGGGTDTQYF
abundance: NA
j_gene: TRBJ2-3
d_gene: TRBD2
v_gene: TRBV7-2

CDR3nt: TGTGCCATCACCTCCCGGGACAGTTTTTTCTACGAGCAGTACTTC
CDR3aa: CAITSRDSFFYEQYF
abundance: NA
j_gene: TRBJ2-7
d_gene: TRBD1
v_gene: TRBV2

CDR3nt: TGTGCCTGGGAAGATCGAAGGGTTAACTATGGCTACACCTTC
CDR3aa: CAWEDRRVNYGYTF
abundance: NA
j_gene: TRBJ1-2
d_gene: NA
v_gene: TRBV30

CDR3nt: TGCAGCGTAGAAGCGGGAGGGCTGGTCAATGAGCAGTTCTTC
CDR3aa: CSVEAGGLVNEQFF
abundance: NA
j_gene: TRBJ2-1
d_gene: TRBD2
v_gene: TRBV29-1

CDR3nt: TGTGCCAGCAGCGCATCGGGACGGTTGAACACTGAAGCTTTCTTT
CDR3aa: CASSASGRLNTEAFF
abundance: many
j_gene: TRBJ1-1
d_gene: NA
v_gene: TRBV9

CDR3nt: TGTGCCAGCAGCTTAGTCCCACTTACCTACAATGAGCAGTTCTTC
CDR3aa: CASSLVPLTYNEQFF
abundance: NA
j_gene: TRBJ2-1
d_gene: NA
v_gene: TRBV11-1

CDR3nt: TGTGCCAGCAGCTTAAGGGTGGCGGGGGTTGCCCATAGCAATGAGCAGTTCTTC
CDR3aa: CASSLRVAGVAHSNEQFF
abundance: NA
j_gene: TRBJ2-1
d_gene: TRBD2
v_gene: TRBV7-6

CDR3nt: TGTGCCAGCAGCTTAGGAATCGGGGGGGGGCGAGAGCAGTACTTC
CDR3aa: CASSLGIGGGREQYF
abundance: many
j_gene: TRBJ2-7
d_gene: TRBD2
v_gene: TRBV7-2

CDR3nt: TGTGCCAGCAGGCGTGAGATAGGGGGCCAATATGGTAATGAGCAGTTCTTC
CDR3aa: CASRREIGGQYGNEQFF
abundance: few
j_gene: TRBJ2-1
d_gene: TRBD1
v_gene: TRBV7-6

CDR3nt: TGTGCCAGCAGCTCTAGCGGGAGGGCCACAGATACGCAGTATTTT
CDR3aa: CASSSSGRATDTQYF
abundance: many
j_gene: TRBJ2-3
d_gene: TRBD2
v_gene: TRBV5-8

CDR3nt: TGTGCCAGCAGTTACGAGGGGCTCACTGAAGCTTTCTTT
CDR3aa: CASSYEGLTEAFF
abundance: many
j_gene: TRBJ1-1
d_gene: NA
v_gene: TRBV6-6

CDR3nt: TGTGCCAGCAGCGTAGGAGGAGACAGATCCTACGAGCAGTACTTC
CDR3aa: CASSVGGDRSYEQYF
abundance: many
j_gene: TRBJ2-7
d_gene: NA
v_gene: TRBV9

CDR3nt: TGCGCCAGCAGCCAAGGGGCGGGAGGGGCAGATACGCAGTATTTT
CDR3aa: CASSQGAGGADTQYF
abundance: many
j_gene: TRBJ2-3
d_gene: TRBD2
v_gene: TRBV4-3

CDR3nt: TGTGCCAGTTTGGATGGAGAAAAACTGTTTTTT
CDR3aa: CASLDGEKLFF
abundance: many
j_gene: TRBJ1-4
d_gene: NA
v_gene: TRBV6-6

CDR3nt: TGCGCCAGCAGCCAGATGGACTCCCAATACGAGCAGTACTTC
CDR3aa: CASSQMDSQYEQYF
abundance: few
j_gene: TRBJ2-7
d_gene: NA
v_gene: TRBV4-1

CDR3nt: TGTGCCAGCAGCTTATTTGGCGGCCAAAATGAGCAGTTCTTC
CDR3aa: CASSLFGGQNEQFF
abundance: many
j_gene: TRBJ2-1
d_gene: NA
v_gene: TRBV7-2

CDR3nt: TGTGCCAGCAGCCAATGGACGCCCCTCCACTTT
CDR3aa: CASSQWTPLHF
abundance: many
j_gene: TRBJ1-6
d_gene: NA
v_gene: TRBV14

CDR3nt: TGTGCCAGCAGTTTAGCAGGCGGGACGAACACCGGGGAGCTGTTTTTT
CDR3aa: CASSLAGGTNTGELFF
abundance: NA
j_gene: TRBJ2-2
d_gene: NA
v_gene: TRBV12-3/TRBV12-4

CDR3nt: TGCAGTGCTAGAGATTTGGCTAGCGGGAACACCGGGGAGCTGTTTTTT
CDR3aa: CSARDLASGNTGELFF
abundance: many
j_gene: TRBJ2-2
d_gene: TRBD2
v_gene: TRBV20-1